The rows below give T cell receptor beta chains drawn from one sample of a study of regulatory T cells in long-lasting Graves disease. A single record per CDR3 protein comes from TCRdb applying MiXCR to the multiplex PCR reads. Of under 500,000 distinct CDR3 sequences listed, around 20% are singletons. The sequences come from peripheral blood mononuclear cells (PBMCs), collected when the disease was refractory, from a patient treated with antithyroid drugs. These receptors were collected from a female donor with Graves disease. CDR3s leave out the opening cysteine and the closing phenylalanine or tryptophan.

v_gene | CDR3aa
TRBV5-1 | ASRQGVETQY
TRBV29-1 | SVPGQGPYEQY
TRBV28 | ASSDNEVSSTDTQY
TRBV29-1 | SVKQLGGETQY
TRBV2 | ASSEALGITGELF
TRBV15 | ATSRDKWARGRDTEAF
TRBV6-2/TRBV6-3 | ASRRNSGGTEAF
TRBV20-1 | SARDSFDEQY
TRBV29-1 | SALDEKLF
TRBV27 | ASSLGPWGRNYGYT
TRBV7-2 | ASSLAHGLAGYNEQF
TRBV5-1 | ASSIQSTGELF
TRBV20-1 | SALTTRLNEQY
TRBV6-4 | ASSEDAAHGYT
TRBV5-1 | ASSFYDNYGYT
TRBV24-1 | ATSDPLWDGQETQC
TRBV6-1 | ASREGFLAGAGTQY
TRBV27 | ASTTEDPPYEQY
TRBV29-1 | SVIPTGGTAGELF
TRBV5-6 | ASSPDQTLLEQY
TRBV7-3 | ASSLLGDRVYEQY
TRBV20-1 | SATPPTLGLGVTYEQY
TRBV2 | ASSERGYT
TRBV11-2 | ASGPGHRSYEQY
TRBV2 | ASTQGWQTQY
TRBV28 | ALREAGGTYEQY
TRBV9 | ASSRGTVEETQY
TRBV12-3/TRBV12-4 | ASTMGSRAYGYT
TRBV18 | ASSQGSVTEAF
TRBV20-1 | SARTTNSYEQY
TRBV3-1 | ASSQGLAIYEQY
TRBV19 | ASSTGTGHNQPQH
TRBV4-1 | ASSQDLSAGGQETQY
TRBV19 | ASSHSSGSFSNEQY
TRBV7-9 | ASSPDRIERVYEQY
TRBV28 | ASSSTGLFTDTQY
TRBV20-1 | SARRQPSNTEAF
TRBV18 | ASSPLSSLAGFNEQY
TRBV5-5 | ASSLQVYSPLH
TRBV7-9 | ASSPTGGTKNIQY
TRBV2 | ASKALGETQY
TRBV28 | ASSSRDSLQETQY